These 27 T cell receptor beta chains came from one sample sequenced in a study of CD8 T cells in ankylosing spondylitis. TCRdb reprocessed the 5' RACE reads via MiXCR and lists one record per CDR3 protein. The sample includes roughly 440,000 distinct CDR3 sequences, 17% of them seen just once. These receptors lack a known antigen. Study outcomes and limitations: There was a TCR beta motif, made of several highly homologous variants, that appeared characteristic of ankylosing spondylitis blood.

The sequencing input was blood, either unsorted or a sorted T cell fraction (not recorded which). All receptors come from a male donor with ankylosing spondylitis.

V usage is TRBV21-1 and J usage is TRBJ1-5; the table's D call of TRBD1 was not tested on the DNA. TRBV21-1 is noted as a pseudogene. CDR3 length: 14 residues. The CDR3 bases are TGTGCCAGCAGAGGACAGGGCTACAATCAGCCCCAGCATTTT. Encoded protein: CASRGQGYNQPQHF.

The genes are TRBV6-1 and TRBJ1-3; perhaps TRBD1 as D (6 bases). Germline CDR1 reads MNHNS; CDR2 reads SASEGT. CDR3 length equals 15 residues. The V end was cut by 8 bases, the J end by 0 bases, with 14 bases between. In DNA, the CDR3 is TGTGCCAGCGGGGTCGACAGGAACTCTGGAAACACCATATATTTT. This translates into CASGVDRNSGNTIYF.

This clonotype was counted only a few times. This chain links TRBV15 with TRBJ2-2, with D tentatively TRBD2 (6 bases). The CDR3 has 14 residues. Germline assignment: CDR1 LNHNV and CDR2 YYDKDF (reference sequence). Trimming stripped 3 bases from V and 7 bases from J, with 12 bases between. Here the CDR3 DNA reads TGTGCCACCAGCAGGACTAGTGCCGGCGGGGAGCTGTTTTTT. This codes for CATSRTSAGGELFF.

This chain connects TRBV5-5 to TRBJ2-1; 14 bases are a match to TRBD2. This CDR3 contains 17 residues. Germline CDR1 and CDR2: SGHKS and YYEKEE (reference sequence). J was trimmed by 3 bases and V by 2 bases; bases with no gene match: 4. The DNA of the CDR3 is TGTGCCAGCAGCTTTGGGACTAGCGGGAGTATCTACAATGAGCAGTTCTTC. It yields the protein CASSFGTSGSIYNEQFF.

This clonotype was counted ten times or more. The chain couples TRBV6-2 or TRBV6-3 to TRBJ2-1; D gene unclear. The CDR3 is 13 residues long. V was clipped by 0 bases and J by 4 bases, with 4 bases between them. Germline CDR1 is MNHEY and CDR2 is SVGEGT. In DNA, the CDR3 is TGTGCCAGCAGTTACTCTACGTACAATGAGCAGTTCTTC. This translates into CASSYSTYNEQFF.

The chain recombines TRBV11-2 with TRBJ2-7; a weak D match, TRBD1 (5 bases). CDR3 length: 14 amino acids. V gave up 2 bases and J gave up 3 bases, with 11 bases separating them. CDR1 is SGHAT, CDR2 FQNNGV, per germline. CDR3 sequence: CASSLIDSHYEQYF. Here the CDR3 DNA reads TGTGCCAGCAGCTTAATTGACAGCCACTACGAGCAGTACTTC.

This clonotype has a handful of counts. The chain is built from TRBV12-3 or TRBV12-4 and TRBJ1-3; 8 bases align to TRBD1. After removal of 7 bases from V and 4 bases from J, the junction contained 6 bases not matched to a gene. The CDR3 is 14 residues long. The CDR3 nucleotides are TGTGCCAGCACAAGACAGGGGTTCGGAAACACCATATATTTT. Amino acids: CASTRQGFGNTIYF.

The chain has TRBV6-5 and TRBJ1-1, with TRBD1 as a possible D gene (5 bases). The CDR3 consists of 13 residues. Germline V gives CDR1 MNHEY, CDR2 SVGAGI. V lost 8 bases, J lost 1 base, and 11 bases lay in between. The CDR3 bases are TGTGCCAGCCAGGGAGTCGAGAACACTGAAGCTTTCTTT. This codes for CASQGVENTEAFF.

This chain uses TRBV6-2 or TRBV6-3 with TRBJ2-7; the D gene is possibly TRBD2 (6 bases). This CDR3 comprises 16 residues. V gave up 2 bases and J gave up 5 bases, with 19 bases separating them. The germline CDR1 and CDR2 sequences are MNHEY and SVGEGT. DNA for the CDR3: TGTGCCAGCAGTTACGGGTTGGTTCCGGGAGAGGACGAGCAGTACTTC. This gives the protein CASSYGLVPGEDEQYF.

This clonotype was seen a few times. This chain joins TRBV7-9 and TRBJ2-7; no clear D. Per germline, CDR1 SEHNR and CDR2 FQNEAQ (reference sequence). The CDR3 consists of 14 residues. V was pared by 5 bases and J by 6 bases, with 17 bases between. CDR3 DNA: TGTGCCAGCAGCACACTCTTGGGGTCGGGCGAGCAGTACTTC. Its protein product is CASSTLLGSGEQYF.

J is TRBJ2-3 and V is TRBV7-3, with 8 positions matching TRBD1. Germline lookup yields CDR1 SGHTA and CDR2 FQGTGA. J lost 5 bases, V lost 0 bases, and 7 bases had no gene match. The CDR3 has 16 residues. The CDR3 protein is CASSLTGTGRKDTQYF. The CDR3 DNA reads TGTGCCAGCAGCTTAACGGGGACAGGCCGGAAAGATACGCAGTATTTT.

This clonotype was picked up a small number of times. V gene TRBV25-1 combines with J gene TRBJ1-4; unclear D gene. The CDR3 extends over 12 amino acids. Trimming took off 7 bases at V and 7 bases at J, with 10 bases between the two ends. Germline CDR1 and CDR2: MGHDK and SYGVNS. CDR3 nucleotide sequence: TGTGCCAGCAAATCCCGGGGTGAAAAACTGTTTTTT. Amino acids: CASKSRGEKLFF.

This chain connects TRBV28 to TRBJ2-7; a possible D gene is TRBD2 (7 bases). The V gene lost 7 bases and the J gene lost 3 bases, with 19 bases spanning the gap. The CDR3 contains 15 residues. Germline CDR1 is MDHEN and CDR2 is SYDVKM. The CDR3 spells CASTDTGGPRYEQYF. The CDR3 DNA reads as TGTGCCAGCACCGATACGGGGGGCCCCCGCTACGAGCAGTACTTC.

This clonotype was seen a handful of times. This rearrangement joins TRBV5-1 to TRBJ2-1, with 15 nucleotides matching TRBD2. The CDR3 loop spans 15 amino acids. CDR1 is SGHRS, CDR2 YFSETQ, per germline. Trimming took 3 bases from V and 10 from J; bases not matched to a gene: 5. CDR3 in DNA: TGCGCCAGCAGCTCGTCCGGGACTAGCGGGAGGGAGCAGTTCTTC. Encoded protein: CASSSSGTSGREQFF.

The table lists this clonotype with a few counts. The rearrangement uses TRBV3-1 and TRBJ2-7, with unresolved D. The CDR3 sequence is 12 residues long. Trimming removed 2 bases at V and 7 bases at J, with 9 bases between. The V gene's germline CDR1 is LGHDT and CDR2 YNNKEL (reference sequence). In DNA, the CDR3 is TGTGCCAGCAGCCAACGGGTTCAGGAGCAGTACTTC. It specifies CASSQRVQEQYF.

This sequence joins TRBV3-1 and TRBJ1-3; tentative D call: TRBD1 (5 bases). The germline V and J ends were trimmed by 3 bases and 4 bases, with 13 bases remaining between them. Per germline, CDR1 LGHDT and CDR2 YNNKEL (reference sequence). This CDR3 region has 15 residues. The CDR3 protein is CASSQRQGSGNTIYF. CDR3 nucleotides: TGTGCCAGCAGCCAGAGGCAGGGCTCGGGAAACACCATATATTTT.

This chain connects TRBV12-3 or TRBV12-4 to TRBJ1-2; no clear D gene. CDR3 length: 13 amino acids. V lost 7 bases and J 5 bases, leaving 14 bases between the germline ends. In DNA, the CDR3 is TGTGCCAGCACCCTCCACGACCAATATGGCTACACCTTC. It yields the protein CASTLHDQYGYTF.

The chain is built from TRBV12-3 or TRBV12-4 and TRBJ1-4, with 7 bases fitting TRBD1. V trimming: 5 bases; J trimming: 0 bases; junction bases outside the gene matches: 15. CDR3 length: 19 residues. CDR3 DNA sequence: TGTGCCAGCAGTGACAGACAGGGAAAAGGAACTGCAACTAATGAAAAACTGTTTTTT. The encoded protein is CASSDRQGKGTATNEKLFF.

The chain recombines TRBV28 with TRBJ1-1, with D uncertain. Germline V CDR1 and CDR2: MDHEN, SYDVKM. V was clipped by 5 bases and J by 3 bases, with 13 bases between them. This CDR3 spans 14 amino acids. Here the CDR3 reads CASSVQSIYTEAFF. CDR3 coding DNA: TGTGCCAGCAGTGTACAGTCAATATACACTGAAGCTTTCTTT.

The chain joins TRBV28 to TRBJ1-1; the D gene is possibly TRBD1 (5 bases). Trimming removed 6 bases from V and 1 base from J, with 9 bases in between. The CDR3 contains 13 residues. From germline, CDR1 is MDHEN and CDR2 SYDVKM. CDR3 nucleotides: TGTGCCAGCAGGCCGACAGAGAACACTGAAGCTTTCTTT. This sequence encodes CASRPTENTEAFF.

This chain links TRBV25-1 with TRBJ2-5; 11 bases fit TRBD2. Per the germline V gene, CDR1 is MGHDK and CDR2 is SYGVNS. The CDR3 spans 17 residues. With 1 base clipped from V and 6 bases from J, the junction kept 10 bases outside the gene matches. Here the CDR3 reads CASSEFSTSGGSQTQYF. CDR3 DNA sequence: TGTGCCAGCAGTGAATTCTCCACTAGCGGGGGTTCTCAGACCCAGTACTTC.

The rearrangement joins TRBV20-1 to TRBJ2-7, with 11 bases aligning to TRBD2. The V segment lost 5 bases and the J segment 1 base; nucleotides outside the gene matches: 7. Germline V gene data show CDR1 as DFQATT and CDR2 as SNEGSKA (reference sequence). The CDR3 consists of 15 residues. The CDR3 DNA reads as TGCAGTGCTCTACTAGCGGGGGCATATTCCTACGAGCAGTACTTC. Translated: CSALLAGAYSYEQYF.

For the CDR3, the DNA is TGCAGTACATCCCCTACGGACCTTGAAGCTTTCTTT. This codes for CSTSPTDLEAFF. The chain employs TRBV20-1 and TRBJ1-1; D remains ambiguous. The germline gives CDR1 DFQATT, CDR2 SNEGSKA (reference sequence). The length of the CDR3 is 12 residues. V lost 8 bases to trimming and J lost 7 bases, with 17 bases between them.

This clonotype has a handful of counts. The chain joins TRBV27 to TRBJ2-3; a possible D gene is TRBD1 (5 bases). The CDR3 length is 13 residues. Trimming left V 6 bases short and J 4 bases short, with 11 bases between. Germline V gives CDR1 MNHEY, CDR2 SMNVEV (reference sequence). The CDR3: CASSPDRPDTQYF. CDR3 bases: TGTGCCAGCAGCCCCGACAGACCAGATACGCAGTATTTT.

V usage is TRBV12-3 or TRBV12-4 and J usage is TRBJ1-1, with a possible D match to TRBD1 (6 bases). Trimming took 1 base from V and 4 from J, leaving 10 bases between them. This CDR3 spans 14 amino acids. For the CDR3, the DNA is TGTGCCAGCAGTTTAGACGGGGGCGCCACTGAAGCTTTCTTT. It specifies CASSLDGGATEAFF.

This clonotype has a handful of counts. The gene calls are TRBV20-1 and TRBJ2-5; possibly TRBD2 for D (6 bases). Per germline, CDR1 DFQATT and CDR2 SNEGSKA (reference sequence). Deletions cut 3 bases from V and 0 bases from J, with 29 bases between. CDR3 length: 20 residues. The CDR3 DNA sequence: TGCAGTGCTAGTTGGTCCGGGACTCCGACTACCCAGAGTAACCAAGAGACCCAGTACTTC. Translated: CSASWSGTPTTQSNQETQYF.

This clonotype was found a few times. This sequence joins TRBV5-1 and TRBJ2-7; D gene uncertain. Germline assignment: CDR1 SGHRS and CDR2 YFSETQ. V was pared by 4 bases and J by 5 bases, with 16 bases between. This CDR3 is 14 amino acids long. This chain's CDR3 is CASSPIRARDEQYF. The CDR3 region has the DNA TGCGCCAGCAGCCCGATTAGGGCCCGGGACGAGCAGTACTTC.